This T cell receptor beta chain stems from a study of blood T cell repertoires in COVID-19. The wider study: Sites across the United States, Italy and Spain contributed samples from acute and convalescent COVID-19. Sample material is recorded as cDNA or gDNA derived from T cells, B-cell-depleted T cells, or PBMCs.

Per the germline V gene, CDR1 is SGHAT and CDR2 is FQNNGV. The CDR3 sequence is 14 residues long. V lost 5 bases to trimming and J lost 4 bases; unmatched junction nucleotides: 4. Original processing methods: Amplification with reference gene primers provided the estimates of nucleated cell counts. This table comes from immunoSEQ multiplex PCR, and its TCRdb copy is limited to in-frame clones, with some not included. V and J calls and clone size are copied from that table; D and trimming were computed from the DNA. The table includes approximately 110,000 clones, 82% detected once. Sequencing was done on a sample of peripheral blood. The TCR originated in an older man with acute or convalescent COVID-19. This chain uses TRBV11-2 with TRBJ1-1; 10 bases are shared with TRBD1. The CDR3 coding sequence is TGTGCCAGCAGCGCGGGACAGGGGATCACTGAAGCTTTCTTT. Its protein is CASSAGQGITEAFF. Together with reference TRBV11-2 and TRBJ1-1, the CDR3 gives the full variable domain: EAGVAQSPRYKIIEKRQSVAFWCNPISGHATLYWYQQILGQGPKLLIQFQNNGVVDDSQLPKDRFSAERLKGVDSTLKIQPAKLEDSAVYLCASSAGQGITEAFFGQGTRLTVV.